Following are 25 T cell receptor beta chains from one sample sequenced in a study. Each CDR3 protein is one row after TCRdb ran MiXCR on the reads. This sample carries under 950 distinct CDR3 sequences, around 5.8% of them seen once, and the ten largest clones take over 12%. Sequences were obtained from CD4+ T cells from synovial fluid. Receptors originate from a human donor with rheumatoid arthritis.

By proportion, this clonotype is medium-sized (0.01 to 0.1%). The V gene is TRBV2, the J gene TRBJ2-7; TRBD1 matches at 7 bases. CDR3 size: 14 residues. Germline CDR1 and CDR2: SNHLY and FYNNEI. After removal of 9 bases from V and 0 bases from J, the junction contained 8 bases not matched to a gene. CDR3: CARAETGTSYEQYF. The CDR3 nucleotides are TGTGCCAGGGCGGAGACAGGGACCTCCTACGAGCAGTACTTC.

By proportion, this clonotype is medium-sized. The gene calls are TRBV30 and TRBJ2-1; 7 bases agree with TRBD2. Trimming cost V 5 bases and J 7 bases; bases outside gene matches: 5. This CDR3 has 12 residues. The V gene's germline CDR1 is GTSNPN and CDR2 SVGIG (reference sequence). The CDR3, as DNA: TGTGCCTGGGGGGGGGGGTTGAATGAGCAGTTCTTC. Translated, it gives CAWGGGLNEQFF.

This clonotype is labeled large. The chain has TRBV28 and TRBJ2-7; 7 bases are a match to TRBD2. The ends lost 8 bases at V and 3 bases at J; junction bases unmatched: 4. Germline values: CDR1 MDHEN, CDR2 SYDVKM. The CDR3 contains 12 residues. In nucleotides, the CDR3 is TGTGCCAGCTATTCTAGCGGCTACGAGCAGTACTTC. Amino acid sequence: CASYSSGYEQYF. Full variable domain (remainder filled in from reference TRBV28 and TRBJ2-7): DVKVTQSSRYLVKRTGEKVFLECVQDMDHENMFWYRQDPGLGLRLIYFSYDVKMKEKGDIPEGYSVSREKKERFSLILESASTNQTSMYLCASYSSGYEQYFGPGTRLTVT.

Within the sample, this clonotype is medium-sized. This CDR3 reads CASSYVDNNEQFF. The CDR3 nucleotides are TGTGCCAGCAGTTACGTCGATAACAATGAGCAGTTCTTC. The V gene is TRBV6-5, the J gene TRBJ2-1; D remains ambiguous. V lost 2 bases, J lost 5 bases, and 7 bases lay in between. The CDR3 totals 13 residues. Germline V gives CDR1 MNHEY, CDR2 SVGAGI.

This clonotype turned up a few times. This sequence may be a read error, since a much larger clone differs from it by one base. The chain recombines TRBV11-2 with TRBJ2-6; D is possibly TRBD1 or TRBD2 (5 bases each). The germline V and J ends were trimmed by 0 bases and 1 base, with 13 bases remaining between them. The CDR3 loop spans 18 amino acids. Germline lookup yields CDR1 SGHAT and CDR2 FQNNGV. The CDR3 is CASSLDVTRGSGANVLTF. The CDR3 DNA reads as TGTGCCAGCAGCTTAGATGTGACGAGGGGTTCTGGGGCCAACGTCCTGACTTTC.

This clonotype counts as large. The rearrangement joins TRBV6-5 to TRBJ1-2; D remains unclear. With 3 bases removed from V and 4 bases from J, the gap between germline ends came to 6 bases. Germline V lookup: CDR1 MNHEY, CDR2 SVGAGI. The CDR3 has 12 residues. The CDR3 sequence: CASSYTGYGYTF. Here the CDR3 DNA reads TGTGCCAGCAGTTATACGGGCTATGGCTACACCTTC.

Relative to its sample, this clonotype is medium-sized (0.01 to 0.1%). V is TRBV15 and J is TRBJ1-1, with TRBD1 identical over 8 bases. Germline V lookup: CDR1 LNHNV, CDR2 YYDKDF (reference sequence). The J segment lost 1 base and the V segment lost 0 bases, leaving 1 base of the junction unmatched. This CDR3 is 15 amino acids long. The DNA for the CDR3 is TGTGCCACCAGCAGAGAAGGACAGGGGAACACTGAAGCTTTCTTT. Amino acids: CATSREGQGNTEAFF.

This clonotype is classed as medium-sized. The CDR3 nucleotides read TGTGCCAGTAGTATAAGCAGGGGGGCTAGCGGCCCCTACGAGCAGTACTTC. Amino acids: CASSISRGASGPYEQYF. The rearrangement links TRBV19 to TRBJ2-7; possibly TRBD1 or TRBD2 for D (7 bases each). V was cut by 2 bases and J by 2 bases, with 19 bases left in between. Germline CDR1 and CDR2: LNHDA and SQIVND (reference sequence). The length of the CDR3 is 17 residues.

This clonotype is categorized as large. This chain links TRBV20-1 with TRBJ1-1, with D uncertain. Germline V lookup: CDR1 DFQATT, CDR2 SNEGSKA (reference sequence). The CDR3 sequence is 12 residues long. V shed 6 bases and J shed 2 bases, with 10 bases lying between them. CDR3 protein: CSAYDGNTEAFF. In DNA form, the CDR3 reads TGCAGTGCATACGACGGAAACACTGAAGCTTTCTTT.

This clonotype rates as medium-sized (0.01 to 0.1%). The CDR3 DNA is TGTGCCAGCAGCTTGGGGACAGGGGTGGCTGAGCAGTTCTTC. It translates to CASSLGTGVAEQFF. The chain uses TRBV7-2 and TRBJ2-1; TRBD1 matches at 10 bases. Per germline, CDR1 SGHTA and CDR2 FQGNSA. Trimming removed 3 bases from V and 9 bases from J; junction bases left unmatched: 5. CDR3 size: 14 residues.

A note on this clonotype: Sequence at one end of the junction differs from germline and may be a read error. The chain carries TRBV18 and TRBJ1-5, with no clear D. Germline V gives CDR1 KGHSH, CDR2 LQKENI. This CDR3 spans 13 amino acids. The CDR3 DNA sequence: TGTGCCAGTTCACCGGGTGACAATCAGCCCCAGCGTTTT. Translated, it gives CASSPGDNQPQRF.

Concerning this clonotype itself: This may be a read error, as it is one base from a much larger clone. The rearrangement links TRBV10-3 to TRBJ2-7; D gene unclear. The CDR3 is 12 residues long. Germline CDR1 ENHRY, CDR2 SYGVKD. The CDR3 DNA reads as TGTGCCATCAGTGATAGGCCCTACGTGCAGTACTTC. It yields the protein CAISDRPYVQYF.

By proportion, this clonotype is large (0.1 to 1%). This chain connects TRBV18 to TRBJ2-3; possible D gene TRBD1, 6 bases. CDR3 length: 14 amino acids. Germline V CDR1 and CDR2: KGHSH, LQKENI. V lost 3 bases, J lost 6 bases, and 13 bases lay in between. In DNA, the CDR3 is TGTGCCAGCTCACCTCAGGGGAGATCCGATACGCAGTATTTT. Protein: CASSPQGRSDTQYF.

By frequency in the sample, this clonotype is medium-sized. This rearrangement joins TRBV5-1 to TRBJ1-6; D possibly corresponds to TRBD1 (5 bases). CDR1 is SGHRS and CDR2 is YFSETQ in the germline V gene. This CDR3 is 14 amino acids long. The V end lost 2 bases, the J end lost 7 bases, and 10 bases lay between the germline ends. The CDR3, as DNA: TGCGCCAGCAGCTTAATAGGGGTCAATTCACCCCTCCACTTT. Protein: CASSLIGVNSPLHF.

This clonotype qualifies as medium-sized (0.01 to 0.1%). This chain connects TRBV28 to TRBJ2-1, with 7 nucleotides matching TRBD1. Germline V gene data show CDR1 as MDHEN and CDR2 as SYDVKM. CDR3 length: 17 residues. V trimming: 6 bases; J trimming: 7 bases; junction bases outside the gene matches: 18. The CDR3 DNA is TGTGCCAGCAGCCACGACGCAATAGGGGGCCTGGCAAATGAGCAGTTCTTC. It translates to CASSHDAIGGLANEQFF.

By share, this clonotype ranks as large. This chain connects TRBV6-2 or TRBV6-3 to TRBJ1-2; no definite D call. CDR3 size: 16 residues. Trimming took off 4 bases at V and 5 bases at J, with 20 bases between the two ends. In germline, CDR1 is MNHEY, CDR2 SVGEGT. In DNA form, the CDR3 reads TGTGCCAGCAGTTCGGTTTCCTGGGGTGTTAAGTATGGCTACACCTTC. It is translated as CASSSVSWGVKYGYTF.

The rearrangement joins TRBV10-3 to TRBJ2-5; D is tentatively TRBD1 or TRBD2 (6 bases each). The CDR3 loop spans 15 amino acids. The germline gives CDR1 ENHRY, CDR2 SYGVKD. Between the trimmed V and J ends, which lost 8 bases and 4 bases, there was a span of 20 bases. This CDR3 is CAIRAQGGMGETQYF. The DNA of the CDR3 is TGTGCCATCCGTGCACAGGGAGGAATGGGAGAGACCCAGTACTTC.

The rearrangement links TRBV6-1 to TRBJ2-1; 11 bases line up with TRBD2. CDR3 size: 19 residues. Germline CDR1 reads MNHNS; CDR2 reads SASEGT. The V gene end was trimmed by 10 bases and the J gene end by 6 bases; junction bases not matched to a gene: 23. For the CDR3, the DNA is TGTGCCAACAACCAGGGACTAGCGGTCCGACGGGGGTGGCGCAATGAGCAGTTCTTC. This gives the protein CANNQGLAVRRGWRNEQFF.

By frequency in the sample, this clonotype is medium-sized. The chain has TRBV11-1 and TRBJ2-2; no clear D gene. V lost 1 base and J 4 bases, leaving 13 bases between the germline ends. The germline gives CDR1 SGHAT, CDR2 FQDESV (reference sequence). CDR3 length: 16 amino acids. Here the CDR3 DNA reads TGTGCCAGCAGCTTAGATCATGGGGTCGGCACCGGGGAGCTGTTTTTT. This encodes CASSLDHGVGTGELFF.

In this sample, this clonotype is hyperexpanded. The rearrangement joins TRBV10-3 to TRBJ2-3, with TRBD1 identical over 8 bases. Losses at the gene ends were 6 bases for V and 5 bases for J; bases not matched to a gene: 7. The CDR3 has 14 residues. Germline lookup yields CDR1 ENHRY and CDR2 SYGVKD. The CDR3 loop is CAIRGAGGIDTQYF. DNA of the CDR3: TGTGCCATCAGGGGCGCAGGGGGCATAGATACGCAGTATTTT.

Of note for this clonotype: Sequence at one end of the junction differs from germline and may be a read error. The rearrangement joins TRBV6-1 to TRBJ2-1; 11 bases match TRBD2. Germline V gene sequence: CDR1 MNHNS, CDR2 SASEGT. There are 19 residues in the CDR3. CDR3 protein: CVSNPGLAVRRGWRNEQFF. The CDR3 nucleotides read TGCGTCAGCAACCCGGGACTAGCGGTCCGACGGGGGTGGCGCAATGAGCAGTTCTTC.

V usage is TRBV20-1 and J usage is TRBJ2-3; 7 nucleotides line up with TRBD2. The CDR3 contains 14 residues. J was trimmed by 3 bases and V by 3 bases; bases with no gene match: 6. Germline V lookup: CDR1 DFQATT, CDR2 SNEGSKA (reference sequence). CDR3 sequence: CSASSGLTTDTQYF. CDR3 nucleotides: TGCAGTGCTAGCTCGGGACTAACTACAGATACGCAGTATTTT.

This clonotype is deemed medium-sized. V gene TRBV30 combines with J gene TRBJ2-1; unclear D gene. Trimming pared 2 bases from V and 6 bases from J, leaving 11 bases between. CDR1 and CDR2 (germline): GTSNPN, SVGIG (reference sequence). The CDR3 covers 13 residues. The CDR3 DNA sequence: TGTGCCTGGAGTCCCTCACCGACCAATGAGCAGTTCTTC. It specifies CAWSPSPTNEQFF.

This clonotype rates as medium-sized. The J gene is TRBJ2-1, the V gene TRBV30, with 10 bases aligning to TRBD1. CDR1 and CDR2 (germline): GTSNPN, SVGIG (reference sequence). This CDR3 is 15 amino acids long. The junction had 9 bases not matched to a gene; V was cut back by 4 bases and J by 6 bases. The chain's CDR3 is CAWIPGQGVGNEQFF. CDR3 coding DNA: TGTGCCTGGATTCCTGGACAGGGGGTTGGCAATGAGCAGTTCTTC.

This clonotype is large in the sample. The chain has TRBV7-6 and TRBJ1-1; possible D gene TRBD1, 6 bases. Germline V gene lookup returns CDR1 SGHVS and CDR2 FNYEAQ. This CDR3 spans 15 amino acids. Trimming pared 1 base from V and 6 bases from J, leaving 15 bases between. CDR3 amino acids: CASSLVRGAGAEAFF. The CDR3 DNA reads TGTGCCAGCAGCTTAGTCCGGGGGGCGGGCGCTGAAGCTTTCTTT. Full variable domain (remainder filled in from reference TRBV7-6 and TRBJ1-1): GAGVSQSPRYKVTKRGQDVALRCDPISGHVSLYWYRQALGQGPEFLTYFNYEAQQDKSGLPNDRFSAERPEGSISTLTIQRTEQRDSAMYRCASSLVRGAGAEAFFGQGTRLTVV.